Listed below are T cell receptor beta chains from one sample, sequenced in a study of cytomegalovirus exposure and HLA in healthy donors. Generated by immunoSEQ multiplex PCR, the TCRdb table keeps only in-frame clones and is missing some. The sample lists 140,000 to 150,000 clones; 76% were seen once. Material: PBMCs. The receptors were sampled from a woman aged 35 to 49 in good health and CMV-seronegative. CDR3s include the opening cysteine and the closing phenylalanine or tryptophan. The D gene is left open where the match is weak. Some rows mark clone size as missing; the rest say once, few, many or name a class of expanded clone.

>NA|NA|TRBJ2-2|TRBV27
CASSLPRTGELFF
TGTGCCAGCAGTCTTCCCCGGACCGGGGAGCTGTTTTTT
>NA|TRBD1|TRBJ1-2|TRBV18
CASSPSPGQGLHGYTF
TGTGCCAGCTCACCATCCCCGGGACAGGGTCTCCATGGCTACACCTTC
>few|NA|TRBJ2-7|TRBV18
CASSPGLTSYEQYF
TGTGCCAGCTCACCAGGGCTTACCTCCTACGAGCAGTACTTC
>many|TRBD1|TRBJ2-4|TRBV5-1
CASSLAARTGGSDIQYF
TGCGCCAGCAGCTTGGCCGCAAGGACAGGGGGTTCGGACATTCAGTACTTC
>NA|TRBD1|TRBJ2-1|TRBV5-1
CASSTGQGYNEQFF
TGCGCCAGCAGCACGGGACAGGGATACAATGAGCAGTTCTTC
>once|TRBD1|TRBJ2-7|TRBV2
CASRDSSTGNYEQYF
TGTGCCAGCAGGGACAGTTCGACAGGGAACTACGAGCAGTACTTC
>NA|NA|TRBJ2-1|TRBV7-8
CASSPYNEQFF
TGTGCCAGCAGCCCTTACAATGAGCAGTTCTTC
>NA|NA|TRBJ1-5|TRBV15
CATARMQNQPQHF
TGTGCCACCGCCCGTATGCAGAATCAGCCCCAGCATTTT
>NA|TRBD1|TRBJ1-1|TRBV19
CATQQGDTEAFF
TGTGCCACCCAACAGGGGGACACTGAAGCTTTCTTT
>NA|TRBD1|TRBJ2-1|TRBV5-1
CASSPWTGGDEQFF
TGCGCCAGCAGCCCGTGGACAGGGGGCGATGAGCAGTTCTTC
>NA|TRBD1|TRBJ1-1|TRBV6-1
CASYDRGGTEAFF
TGTGCCAGCTATGACAGGGGGGGCACTGAAGCTTTCTTT
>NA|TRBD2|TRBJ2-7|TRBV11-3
CASSLGGTSGNYEQYF
TGTGCCAGCAGCTTAGGTGGGACTAGCGGTAACTACGAGCAGTACTTC
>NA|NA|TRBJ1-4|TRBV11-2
CASSLDYGTGEKLFF
TGTGCCAGCAGCTTAGATTATGGGACTGGTGAAAAACTGTTTTTT
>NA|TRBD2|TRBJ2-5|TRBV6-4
CASSVGEGETQYF
TGTGCCAGCAGTGTCGGGGAGGGAGAGACCCAGTACTTC
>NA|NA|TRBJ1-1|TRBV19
CASSLGANTEAFF
TGTGCCAGTAGCCTAGGGGCGAACACTGAAGCTTTCTTT
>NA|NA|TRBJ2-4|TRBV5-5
CASSTGRTNIQYF
TGTGCCAGCAGCACAGGTAGGACGAACATTCAGTACTTC
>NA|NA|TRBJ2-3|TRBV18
CASSPIQGMADTQYF
TGTGCCAGCTCACCAATTCAGGGGATGGCAGATACGCAGTATTTT
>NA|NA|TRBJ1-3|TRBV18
CASFSSPGIGNTIYF
TGTGCCAGCTTTTCTTCTCCCGGGATTGGAAACACCATATATTTT
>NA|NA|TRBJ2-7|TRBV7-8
CASGAAGYGTYEQYF
TGTGCCAGTGGCGCGGCCGGGTACGGAACCTACGAGCAGTACTTC
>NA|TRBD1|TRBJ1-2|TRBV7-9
CASSLEGTGVRYGYTF
TGTGCCAGCAGCTTAGAGGGGACAGGGGTTCGGTATGGCTACACCTTC
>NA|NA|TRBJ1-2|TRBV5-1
CASSSQGYGYTF
TGCGCCAGCAGCTCACAGGGCTATGGCTACACCTTC
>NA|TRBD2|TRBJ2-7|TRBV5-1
CASSLATAGEAYEQYF
TGCGCCAGCAGCTTGGCCACAGCGGGGGAGGCCTACGAGCAGTACTTC
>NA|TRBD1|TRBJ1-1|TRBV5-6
CASSSPVGTGAAEAFF
TGTGCCAGCAGCTCCCCCGTCGGGACAGGGGCCGCTGAAGCTTTCTTT
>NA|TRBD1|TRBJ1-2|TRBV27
CASSWGRQGLSYGYTF
TGTGCCAGCAGTTGGGGGAGACAGGGGCTTTCCTATGGCTACACCTTC
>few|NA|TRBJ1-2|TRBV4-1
CASSQDQGLRYGYTF
TGCGCCAGCAGCCAAGATCAGGGGTTGCGCTATGGCTACACCTTC
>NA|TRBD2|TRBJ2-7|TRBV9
CASSPREGTSYEQYF
TGTGCCAGCAGCCCGCGGGAGGGCACCTCCTACGAGCAGTACTTC
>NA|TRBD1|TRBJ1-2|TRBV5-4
CASSLLYDRERGYTF
TGTGCCAGCAGCTTGCTCTACGACAGGGAACGTGGCTACACCTTC
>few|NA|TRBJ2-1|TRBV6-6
CASTVGGFEQFF
TGTGCCAGCACCGTAGGGGGTTTCGAGCAGTTCTTC
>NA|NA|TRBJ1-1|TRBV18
CASSPSSNPEAFF
TGTGCCAGCTCACCATCCAGTAATCCTGAAGCTTTCTTT
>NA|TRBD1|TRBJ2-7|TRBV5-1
CASSRTGDNYEQYF
TGCGCCAGCAGTCGGACAGGAGATAACTACGAGCAGTACTTC
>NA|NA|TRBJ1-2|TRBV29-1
CSVESGGLGYTF
TGCAGCGTTGAATCGGGGGGGTTAGGCTACACCTTC
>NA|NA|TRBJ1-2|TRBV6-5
CASSYGGSGYTF
TGTGCCAGCAGTTATGGGGGCAGCGGCTACACCTTC
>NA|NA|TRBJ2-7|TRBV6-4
CASSDVPGNEQYF
TGTGCCAGCAGTGACGTCCCGGGGAACGAGCAGTACTTC
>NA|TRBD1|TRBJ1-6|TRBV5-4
CASSLPQGTQAPLHF
TGTGCCAGCAGCTTACCACAGGGGACGCAGGCACCCCTCCACTTT
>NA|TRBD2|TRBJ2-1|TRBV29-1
CSVEGTSANYNEQFF
TGCAGCGTTGAAGGGACTAGCGCGAACTACAATGAGCAGTTCTTC
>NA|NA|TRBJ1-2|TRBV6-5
CASSYSAGYGYTF
TGTGCCAGCAGTTACTCGGCGGGGTATGGCTACACCTTC
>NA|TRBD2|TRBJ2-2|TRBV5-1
CASNLVGLVTGELFF
TGCGCCAGCAACTTGGTTGGACTAGTTACCGGGGAGCTGTTTTTT
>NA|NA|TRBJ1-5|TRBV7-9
CASSLSSNQPQHF
TGTGCCAGCAGCCTCAGTAGCAATCAGCCCCAGCATTTT
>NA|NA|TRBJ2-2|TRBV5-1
CASSLDVGAGTGELFF
TGCGCCAGCAGCTTGGACGTGGGGGCTGGGACCGGGGAGCTGTTTTTT
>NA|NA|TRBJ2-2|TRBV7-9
CSSSLGGGPGELFF
TGTTCCAGCAGCTTAGGCGGGGGCCCCGGGGAGCTGTTTTTT
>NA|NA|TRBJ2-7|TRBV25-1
CASSDARGLYEQYF
TGTGCCAGCAGTGATGCCCGGGGACTCTACGAGCAGTACTTC
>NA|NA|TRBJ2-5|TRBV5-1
CASSLSRGETQYF
TGCGCCAGCAGCTTGTCTCGAGGGGAGACCCAGTACTTC
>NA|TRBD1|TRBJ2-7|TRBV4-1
CASSQRPGTGSYEQYF
TGCGCCAGCAGCCAGCGACCCGGGACAGGTAGTTACGAGCAGTACTTC
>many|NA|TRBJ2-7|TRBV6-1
CASSESGGGRDEQYF
TGTGCCAGCAGTGAATCCGGTGGGGGCAGGGACGAGCAGTACTTC
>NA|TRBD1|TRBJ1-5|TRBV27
CASSLIYRGGNQPQHF
TGTGCCAGCAGTTTAATCTACAGGGGTGGCAATCAGCCCCAGCATTTT
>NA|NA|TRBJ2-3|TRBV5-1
CASSSPRGPGADTQYF
TGCGCCAGCAGCTCACCGCGGGGACCGGGGGCAGATACGCAGTATTTT
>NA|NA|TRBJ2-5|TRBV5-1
CASSSSVQETQYF
TGCGCCAGCAGTTCTAGCGTGCAAGAGACCCAGTACTTC
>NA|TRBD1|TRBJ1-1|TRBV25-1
CASSAPSRQGGKYTEAFF
TGTGCCAGCAGTGCTCCATCTCGACAGGGGGGGAAGTACACTGAAGCTTTCTTT
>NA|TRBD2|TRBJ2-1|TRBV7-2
CASSLFAGTSGRYGNEQFF
TGTGCCAGCAGCTTATTTGCTGGGACTAGCGGGAGATACGGCAATGAGCAGTTCTTC
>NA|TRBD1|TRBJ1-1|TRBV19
CASSMIPGQGEAFF
TGTGCCAGTAGTATGATACCGGGACAGGGGGAAGCTTTCTTT
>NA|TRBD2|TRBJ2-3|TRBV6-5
CASSFEATGGLDEYF
TGTGCCAGCAGTTTTGAGGCGACGGGAGGACTAGATGAGTATTTT
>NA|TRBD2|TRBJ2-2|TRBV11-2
CASSHLAAVNTGELFF
TGTGCCAGCAGCCACCTAGCGGCCGTGAACACCGGGGAGCTGTTTTTT
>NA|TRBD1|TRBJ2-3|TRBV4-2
CASSQELGTATDTQYF
TGTGCCAGCAGCCAAGAGCTTGGGACAGCTACAGATACGCAGTATTTT
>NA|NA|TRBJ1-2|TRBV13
CASSLNLYGYTF
TGTGCCAGCAGCTTAAACCTATATGGCTACACCTTC
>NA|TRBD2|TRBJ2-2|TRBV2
CASSWSVLADTGELFF
TGTGCCAGCAGTTGGAGCGTGCTAGCGGACACCGGGGAGCTGTTTTTT
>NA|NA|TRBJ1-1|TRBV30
CAWSIQTQAFF
TGTGCCTGGAGTATACAGACCCAAGCTTTCTTT
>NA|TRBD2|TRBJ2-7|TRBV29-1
CSAGTSGAYEQYF
TGCAGCGCCGGGACTAGTGGGGCCTACGAGCAGTACTTC
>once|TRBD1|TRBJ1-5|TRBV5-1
CASSPGQGDQPQHF
TGCGCCAGCAGCCCCGGACAGGGGGATCAGCCCCAGCATTTT